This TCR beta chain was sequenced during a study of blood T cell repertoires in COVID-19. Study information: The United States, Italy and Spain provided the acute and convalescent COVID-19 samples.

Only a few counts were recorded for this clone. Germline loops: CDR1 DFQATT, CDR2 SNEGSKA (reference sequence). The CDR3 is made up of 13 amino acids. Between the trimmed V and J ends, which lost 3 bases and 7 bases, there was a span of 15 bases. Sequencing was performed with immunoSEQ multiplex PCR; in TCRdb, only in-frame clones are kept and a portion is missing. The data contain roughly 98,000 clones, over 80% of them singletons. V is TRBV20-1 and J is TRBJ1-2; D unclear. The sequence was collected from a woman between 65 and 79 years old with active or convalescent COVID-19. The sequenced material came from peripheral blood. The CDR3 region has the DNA TGCAGTGCTAGTCTAGTCAGAGGGTCTGGCTACACCTTC. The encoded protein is CSASLVRGSGYTF.